Listed here are 22 T cell receptor beta chains from one sample, sequenced in a study of blood T cells in healthy people across ages. Then a second PCR, running about 6 to 11 cycles, was carried out with a sample-barcoded 5' primer and a J-beta primer mix. TCRdb passed the 5' RACE reads through MiXCR, listing each CDR3 protein once. This sample carries 1.4 million to 1.5 million distinct CDR3 sequences, about 43% of them seen once, and the ten largest clones take 7.9%. The sample comprised blood. The receptors stem from a woman under 30 in good health.

The chain recombines TRBV6-5 with TRBJ1-4; D gene uncertain. CDR1 and CDR2 from the germline V gene are MNHEY and SVGAGI. This CDR3 is 15 amino acids long. V was clipped by 4 bases and J by 2 bases, with 11 bases between them. CDR3 coding DNA: TGTGCCAGCAGTTCTCAAGGCCCCACTAATGAAAAACTGTTTTTT. Translated: CASSSQGPTNEKLFF.

The V call is TRBV20-1, the J call TRBJ2-4; D unresolved. This CDR3 contains 12 residues. The germline V and J ends were trimmed by 1 base and 13 bases, with 14 bases remaining between them. Germline V gene data show CDR1 as DFQATT and CDR2 as SNEGSKA (reference sequence). CDR3 sequence: CSARAGMGEQYF. The CDR3 nucleotides read TGCAGTGCTAGAGCCGGAATGGGTGAGCAGTACTTC.

For this clonotype: This sequence may be a read error, since a much larger clone differs from it by one base. This chain connects TRBV4-2 to TRBJ2-3; D gene unclear. This CDR3 has 15 residues. Trimming left V 8 bases short and J 2 bases short, with 17 bases between. Per germline, CDR1 LGHNA and CDR2 YNFKEQ. The CDR3 reads CASGPIGAVTDTQYF. As DNA, the CDR3 is TGTGCCAGCGGACCTATAGGCGCTGTCACAGATACGCAGTATTTT.

The chain is built from TRBV5-1 and TRBJ2-7; 7 bases are shared with TRBD2. CDR1 and CDR2 from the germline V gene are SGHRS and YFSETQ. V trimming: 8 bases; J trimming: 0 bases; junction bases outside the gene matches: 5. CDR3 length: 13 amino acids. CDR3 residues: CASSGLYSYEQYF. The CDR3, as DNA: TGCGCCAGTTCGGGACTATACTCCTACGAGCAGTACTTC.

The chain employs TRBV4-1 and TRBJ2-7, with 11 bases lining up with TRBD2. J gave up 7 bases and V 3 bases, and 17 bases lay outside the gene matches. The CDR3 is 18 residues long. The germline V gene has CDR1 MGHRA and CDR2 YSYEKL. CDR3 nucleotide sequence: TGCGCCAGCAGCCAGCTTATAGCGGGGGGGCTGGTCGGCAATGAGCAGTACTTC. As protein: CASSQLIAGGLVGNEQYF.

V gene TRBV7-2 combines with J gene TRBJ2-3; D is uncertain. The CDR3 consists of 14 residues. Between the trimmed V and J ends, which lost 2 bases and 10 bases, there was a span of 16 bases. CDR1 is SGHTA and CDR2 is FQGNSA in the germline V gene. This CDR3 is CASSLRLVDDAQYF. As DNA, the CDR3 is TGTGCCAGCAGCTTACGCCTAGTAGATGATGCGCAGTATTTT.

In its sample, this clonotype was seen a few times. CDR3 residues: CASSLGPGQVVGTQYF. The DNA of the CDR3 is TGTGCCAGCAGTTTAGGCCCGGGACAGGTAGTTGGGACCCAGTACTTC. V usage is TRBV12-3 or TRBV12-4 and J usage is TRBJ2-5; TRBD1 agrees at 8 bases. The CDR3 covers 16 residues. V lost 1 base to trimming and J lost 7 bases; unmatched junction nucleotides: 11.

This clonotype was detected many times. This chain uses TRBV27 with TRBJ2-7, with D tentatively TRBD1 (5 bases). The CDR3 is 13 residues long. V was clipped by 2 bases and J by 2 bases, with 7 bases between them. Looked up from germline, CDR1 is MNHEY and CDR2 is SMNVEV (reference sequence). The CDR3 is CASSLRGPYEQYF. CDR3 nucleotides: TGTGCCAGCAGTTTAAGGGGCCCCTACGAGCAGTACTTC.

As to this clonotype: An end of the junction does not agree with germline; a read error may underlie this. This chain uses TRBV5-1 with TRBJ2-1, with D perhaps matching TRBD1 or TRBD2 (5 bases each). Looked up from germline, CDR1 is SGHRS and CDR2 is YFSETQ. The CDR3 sequence is 14 residues long. As DNA, the CDR3 is TGCGCCAGCAGCCTGGGGGAGAGTTACAATGAGCGGTTCTTC. The encoded protein is CASSLGESYNERFF.

The chain carries TRBV15 and TRBJ2-7, with D perhaps TRBD2 (6 bases). The CDR3 loop spans 15 amino acids. Germline V gene lookup returns CDR1 LNHNV and CDR2 YYDKDF (reference sequence). V lost 5 bases and J 6 bases, leaving 20 bases between the germline ends. CDR3 bases: TGTGCCACCAGCCCGCTAGTCCTAGGACTACGCGAGCAGTACTTC. This codes for CATSPLVLGLREQYF. The full variable domain, in which reference TRBV15 and TRBJ2-7 provide the parts outside the CDR3, is DAMVIQNPRYQVTQFGKPVTLSCSQTLNHNVMYWYQQKSSQAPKLLFHYYDKDFNNEADTPDNFQSRRPNTSFCFLDIRSPGLGDTAMYLCATSPLVLGLREQYFGPGTRLTVT.

The rearrangement links TRBV7-6 to TRBJ2-1, with D tentatively TRBD2 (6 bases). The V end lost 0 bases, the J end lost 8 bases, and 11 bases lay between the germline ends. CDR1 and CDR2 (germline): SGHVS, FNYEAQ. This CDR3 spans 14 amino acids. CDR3 sequence reads: CASSLAGTPYEQFF. The CDR3 nucleotides are TGTGCCAGCAGCTTAGCGGGGACTCCCTATGAGCAGTTCTTC. Full variable domain (rest looked up from reference TRBV7-6 and TRBJ2-1): GAGVSQSPRYKVTKRGQDVALRCDPISGHVSLYWYRQALGQGPEFLTYFNYEAQQDKSGLPNDRFSAERPEGSISTLTIQRTEQRDSAMYRCASSLAGTPYEQFFGPGTRLTVL.

The chain couples TRBV10-3 to TRBJ1-4; D uncertain. Trimming took 3 bases from V and 8 from J, leaving 13 bases between them. Germline lookup yields CDR1 ENHRY and CDR2 SYGVKD. The CDR3 runs 14 residues. This chain's CDR3 is CAISDSGPGEKLFF. CDR3 bases: TGTGCCATCAGTGATTCAGGTCCGGGGGAAAAACTGTTTTTT.

This rearrangement joins TRBV4-1 to TRBJ2-2; TRBD1 matches at 11 bases. Looked up from germline, CDR1 is MGHRA and CDR2 is YSYEKL. The J segment lost 6 bases and the V segment lost 1 base, leaving 1 base of the junction unmatched. This CDR3 is built from 15 residues. The CDR3 spells CASSQGTGGPGELFF. As DNA, the CDR3 is TGCGCCAGCAGCCAAGGGACAGGGGGCCCCGGGGAGCTGTTTTTT.

The chain couples TRBV10-1 to TRBJ2-7; 7 positions match TRBD2. CDR3 length: 15 amino acids. The V segment lost 11 bases and the J segment 0 bases; nucleotides outside the gene matches: 13. Germline V gene data show CDR1 as WNHNN and CDR2 as SYGVQD (reference sequence). Here the CDR3 reads CAHNRTRISSYEQYF. The CDR3 DNA reads TGCGCCCACAACAGGACTAGAATTAGCTCCTACGAGCAGTACTTC.

The chain uses TRBV2 and TRBJ2-7, with D unresolved. With 10 bases removed from V and 4 bases from J, the gap between germline ends came to 26 bases. The CDR3 has 16 amino acids. CDR1 SNHLY and CDR2 FYNNEI come from the germline V gene. CDR3 amino acids: CATEKLTPAVGYEQYF. CDR3 DNA: TGTGCCACCGAAAAACTAACACCTGCCGTGGGATACGAGCAGTACTTC. Supplemented by reference TRBV2 and TRBJ2-7, the full variable domain reads EPEVTQTPSHQVTQMGQEVILRCVPISNHLYFYWYRQILGQKVEFLVSFYNNEISEKSEIFDDQFSVERPDGSNFTLKIRSTKLEDSAMYFCATEKLTPAVGYEQYFGPGTRLTVT.

This clonotype was observed a handful of times. CDR3 bases: TGTGCCAGCAGTTTAAGACAGGCAACTAATGAAAAACTGTTTTTT. Encoded protein: CASSLRQATNEKLFF. This sequence joins TRBV12-3 or TRBV12-4 and TRBJ1-4, with D tentatively TRBD1 (6 bases). The CDR3 is 15 amino acids. Trimming left V 2 bases short and J 0 bases short, with 7 bases between.

The chain joins TRBV4-2 to TRBJ1-1; D is unclear. The CDR3 consists of 16 residues. Germline V lookup: CDR1 LGHNA, CDR2 YNFKEQ. Trimming shortened V by 0 bases and J by 5 bases, and 16 bases separated the two germline ends. The CDR3 spells CASSQDPVYVGTEAFF. The CDR3 nucleotides read TGTGCCAGCAGCCAAGATCCGGTGTACGTGGGGACTGAAGCTTTCTTT.

This clonotype was seen just once. The chain uses TRBV20-1 and TRBJ2-2, with 16 bases matching TRBD2. Germline lookup yields CDR1 DFQATT and CDR2 SNEGSKA (reference sequence). The trim removed 6 bases at V and 4 bases at J, leaving 11 bases unmatched. This CDR3 region has 18 residues. CDR3 nucleotides: TGCAGTGCCCCCCCGGGACTAGCGGGGGGGCGGGTCACCGGGGAGCTGTTTTTT. Translating it yields CSAPPGLAGGRVTGELFF.

A few counts support this clonotype. This rearrangement joins TRBV28 to TRBJ2-1; 7 bases fit TRBD1. The CDR3 sequence is 14 residues long. V dropped 7 bases and J dropped 4; count of bases not matched to a gene: 7. Germline lookup yields CDR1 MDHEN and CDR2 SYDVKM. For the CDR3, the DNA is TGTGCCAGCACACATGGGACAGAATACAATGAGCAGTTCTTC. Residues: CASTHGTEYNEQFF. Full variable domain (remainder filled in from reference TRBV28 and TRBJ2-1): DVKVTQSSRYLVKRTGEKVFLECVQDMDHENMFWYRQDPGLGLRLIYFSYDVKMKEKGDIPEGYSVSREKKERFSLILESASTNQTSMYLCASTHGTEYNEQFFGPGTRLTVL.

V and J are TRBV9 and TRBJ1-4; TRBD1 aligns across 8 bases. The germline V gene has CDR1 SGDLS and CDR2 YYNGEE. V was clipped by 3 bases and J by 12 bases; unmatched bases: 7. The CDR3 contains 13 residues. The CDR3 loop is CASSARQGSELFF. The CDR3 coding sequence is TGTGCCAGCAGCGCGAGACAGGGGTCGGAACTGTTTTTT.

The V call is TRBV20-1, the J call TRBJ2-5; 10 bases map to TRBD2. Trimming at V came to 5 bases and at J to 1 base, leaving 13 bases not matched to a gene. Germline values: CDR1 DFQATT, CDR2 SNEGSKA (reference sequence). The CDR3 runs to 17 residues. CDR3 sequence reads: CSAFRLAGVGSQETQYF. The CDR3 DNA is TGCAGTGCTTTTCGGCTAGCGGGAGTAGGGAGCCAAGAGACCCAGTACTTC.

In its sample, this clonotype was seen a few times. The rearrangement joins TRBV6-1 to TRBJ2-3; no reliable D call. This CDR3 spans 14 amino acids. V was clipped by 5 bases and J by 0 bases, with 9 bases between them. Per germline, CDR1 MNHNS and CDR2 SASEGT. CDR3 protein: CASSRTESTDTQYF. CDR3 DNA: TGTGCCAGCAGTCGGACGGAGAGCACAGATACGCAGTATTTT.